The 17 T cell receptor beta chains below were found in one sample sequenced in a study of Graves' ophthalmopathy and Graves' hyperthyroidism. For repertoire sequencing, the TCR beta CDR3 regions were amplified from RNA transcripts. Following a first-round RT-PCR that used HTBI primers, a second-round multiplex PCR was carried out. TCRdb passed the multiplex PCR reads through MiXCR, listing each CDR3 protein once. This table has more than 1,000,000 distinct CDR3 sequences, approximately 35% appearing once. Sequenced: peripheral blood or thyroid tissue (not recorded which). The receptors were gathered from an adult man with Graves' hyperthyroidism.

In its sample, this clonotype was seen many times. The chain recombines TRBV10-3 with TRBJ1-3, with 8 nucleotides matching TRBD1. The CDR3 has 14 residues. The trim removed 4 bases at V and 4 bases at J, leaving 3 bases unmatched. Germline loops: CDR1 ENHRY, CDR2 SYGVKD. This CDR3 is CAISGTGNGNTIYF. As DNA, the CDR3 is TGTGCCATCAGTGGGACAGGGAACGGAAACACCATATATTTT.

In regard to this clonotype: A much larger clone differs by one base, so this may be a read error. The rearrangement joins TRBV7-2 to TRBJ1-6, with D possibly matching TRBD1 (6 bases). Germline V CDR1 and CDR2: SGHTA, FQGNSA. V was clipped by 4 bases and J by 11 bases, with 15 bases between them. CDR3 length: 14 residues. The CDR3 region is CASSYRGRGPPLHF. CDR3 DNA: TGTGCCAGCAGCTACCGGGGCAGGGGACCACCCCTCCACTTT. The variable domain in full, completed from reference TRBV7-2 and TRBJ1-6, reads GAGVSQSPSNKVTEKGKDVELRCDPISGHTALYWYRQSLGQGLEFLIYFQGNSAPDKSGLPSDRFSAERTGGSVSTLTIQRTQQEDSAVYLCASSYRGRGPPLHFGNGTRLTVT.

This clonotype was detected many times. The DNA of the CDR3 is TGTGCCAGCAGCTCATCGGAGGCTAAGCAGTACTTC. Encoded protein: CASSSSEAKQYF. The V call is TRBV11-2, the J call TRBJ2-7, with D possibly matching TRBD2 (5 bases). This CDR3 comprises 12 residues. CDR1 is SGHAT and CDR2 is FQNNGV in the germline V gene. The V end was cut by 4 bases, the J end by 8 bases, with 12 bases between.

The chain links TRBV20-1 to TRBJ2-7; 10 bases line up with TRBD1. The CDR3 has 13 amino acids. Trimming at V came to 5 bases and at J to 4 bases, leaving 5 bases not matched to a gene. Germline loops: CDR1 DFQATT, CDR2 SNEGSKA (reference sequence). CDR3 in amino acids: CSALDRGRYEQYF. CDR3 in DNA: TGCAGTGCTCTCGACAGGGGGCGATACGAGCAGTACTTC.

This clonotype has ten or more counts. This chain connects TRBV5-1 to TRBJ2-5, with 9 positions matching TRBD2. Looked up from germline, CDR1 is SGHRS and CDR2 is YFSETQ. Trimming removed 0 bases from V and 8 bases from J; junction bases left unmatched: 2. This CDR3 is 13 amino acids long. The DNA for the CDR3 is TGCGCCAGCAGCTTGGCTAGCGGGGATACCCAGTACTTC. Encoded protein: CASSLASGDTQYF. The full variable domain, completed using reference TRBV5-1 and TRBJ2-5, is KAGVTQTPRYLIKTRGQQVTLSCSPISGHRSVSWYQQTPGQGLQFLFEYFSETQRNKGNFPGRFSGRQFSNSRSEMNVSTLELGDSALYLCASSLASGDTQYFGPGTRLLVL.

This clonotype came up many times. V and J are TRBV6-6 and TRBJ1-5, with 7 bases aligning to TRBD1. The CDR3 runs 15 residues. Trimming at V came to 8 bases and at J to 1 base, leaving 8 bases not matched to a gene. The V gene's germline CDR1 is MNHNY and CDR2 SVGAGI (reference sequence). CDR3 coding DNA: TGTGCCAGCCTTCTGAGACAGGGAAGCAATCAGCCCCAGCATTTT. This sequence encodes CASLLRQGSNQPQHF.

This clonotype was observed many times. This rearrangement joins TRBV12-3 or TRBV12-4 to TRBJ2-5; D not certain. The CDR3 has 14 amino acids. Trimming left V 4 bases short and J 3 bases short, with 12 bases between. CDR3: CASSSPDREETQYF. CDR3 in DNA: TGTGCCAGCAGTTCCCCGGACCGCGAAGAGACCCAGTACTTC.

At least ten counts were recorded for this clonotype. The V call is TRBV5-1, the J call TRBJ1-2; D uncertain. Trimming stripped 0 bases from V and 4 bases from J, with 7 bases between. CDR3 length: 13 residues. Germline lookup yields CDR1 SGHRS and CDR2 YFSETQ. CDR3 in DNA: TGCGCCAGCAGCTTGGGGGCAGCCTATGGCTACACCTTC. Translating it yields CASSLGAAYGYTF.

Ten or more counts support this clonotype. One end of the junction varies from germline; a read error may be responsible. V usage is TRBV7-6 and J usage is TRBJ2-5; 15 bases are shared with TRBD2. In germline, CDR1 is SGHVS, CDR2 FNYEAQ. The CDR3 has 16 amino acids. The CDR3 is CASSGGLAGGQETQYF. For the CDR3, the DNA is TGCGCCAGCAGCGGGGGACTAGCGGGAGGCCAAGAGACCCAGTACTTC.

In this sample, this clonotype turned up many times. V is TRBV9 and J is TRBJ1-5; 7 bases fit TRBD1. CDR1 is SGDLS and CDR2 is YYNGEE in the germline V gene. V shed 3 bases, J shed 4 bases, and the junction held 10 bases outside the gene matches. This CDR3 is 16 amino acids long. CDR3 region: CASSENPDRFNQPQHF. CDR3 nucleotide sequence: TGTGCCAGCAGCGAGAACCCGGACAGGTTTAATCAGCCCCAGCATTTT. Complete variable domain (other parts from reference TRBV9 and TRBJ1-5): DSGVTQTPKHLITATGQRVTLRCSPRSGDLSVYWYQQSLDQGLQFLIQYYNGEERAKGNILERFSAQQFPDLHSELNLSSLELGDSALYFCASSENPDRFNQPQHFGDGTRLSIL.

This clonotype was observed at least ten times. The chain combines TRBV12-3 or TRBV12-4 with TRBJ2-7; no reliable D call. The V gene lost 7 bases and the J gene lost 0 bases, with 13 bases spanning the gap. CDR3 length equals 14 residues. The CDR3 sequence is CASTPGVASYEQYF. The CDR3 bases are TGTGCCAGCACCCCCGGCGTAGCCTCCTACGAGCAGTACTTC.

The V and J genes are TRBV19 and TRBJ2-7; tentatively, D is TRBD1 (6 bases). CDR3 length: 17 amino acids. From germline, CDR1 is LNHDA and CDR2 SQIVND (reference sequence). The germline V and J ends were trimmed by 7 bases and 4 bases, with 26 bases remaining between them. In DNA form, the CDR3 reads TGTGCCAGTACCCCTCGATCTAGCAGTAGGACAGAATACGAGCAGTACTTC. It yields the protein CASTPRSSSRTEYEQYF.

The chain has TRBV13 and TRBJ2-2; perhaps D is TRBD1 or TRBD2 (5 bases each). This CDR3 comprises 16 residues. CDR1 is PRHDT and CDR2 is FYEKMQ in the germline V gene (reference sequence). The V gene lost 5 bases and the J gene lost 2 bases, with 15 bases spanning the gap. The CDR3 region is CASSPREGHNTGELFF. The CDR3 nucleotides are TGTGCCAGCAGCCCTCGTGAGGGGCACAACACCGGGGAGCTGTTTTTT.

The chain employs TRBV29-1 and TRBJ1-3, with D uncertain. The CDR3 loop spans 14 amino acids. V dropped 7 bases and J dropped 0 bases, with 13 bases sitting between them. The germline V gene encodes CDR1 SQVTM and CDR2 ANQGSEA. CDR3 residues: CSARGTSSGNTIYF. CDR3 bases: TGCAGCGCTCGGGGAACGAGCTCTGGAAACACCATATATTTT.

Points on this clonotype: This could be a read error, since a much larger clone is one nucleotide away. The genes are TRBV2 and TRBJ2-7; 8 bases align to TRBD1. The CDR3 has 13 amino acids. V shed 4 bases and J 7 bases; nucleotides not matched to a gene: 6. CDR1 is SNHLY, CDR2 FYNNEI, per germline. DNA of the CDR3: TGTGCCAGCAGTGTGCAGGGGGCATTTGAGCAGTACTTC. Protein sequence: CASSVQGAFEQYF.

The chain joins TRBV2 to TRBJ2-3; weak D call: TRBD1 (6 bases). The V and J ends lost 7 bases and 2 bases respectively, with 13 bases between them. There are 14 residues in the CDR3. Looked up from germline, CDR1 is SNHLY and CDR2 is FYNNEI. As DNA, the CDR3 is TGTGCCAGCACCCCCGGGACATCCACAGATACGCAGTATTTT. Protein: CASTPGTSTDTQYF.

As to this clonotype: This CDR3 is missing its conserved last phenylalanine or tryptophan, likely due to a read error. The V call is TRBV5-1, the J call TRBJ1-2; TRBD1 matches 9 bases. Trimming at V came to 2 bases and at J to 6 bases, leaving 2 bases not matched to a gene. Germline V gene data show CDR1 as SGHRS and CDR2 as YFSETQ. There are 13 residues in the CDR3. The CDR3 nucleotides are TGCGCCAGCAGCTTTGGACAGGGGAATGGCTACACCGTC. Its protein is CASSFGQGNGYTV.